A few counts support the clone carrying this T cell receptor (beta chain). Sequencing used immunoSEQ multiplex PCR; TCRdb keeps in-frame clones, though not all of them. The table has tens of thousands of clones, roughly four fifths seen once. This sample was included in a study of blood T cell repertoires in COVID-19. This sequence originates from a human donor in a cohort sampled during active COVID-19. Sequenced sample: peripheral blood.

CDR3 DNA sequence: TGTGCCAGCAGTTACGGGGGGGTGGAGAACACCGGGGAGCTGTTTTTT. It translates to CASSYGGVENTGELFF. The V gene is TRBV6-5, the J gene TRBJ2-2; 7 nucleotides line up with TRBD2. In germline, CDR1 is MNHEY, CDR2 SVGAGI. V lost 2 bases to trimming and J lost 1 base; unmatched junction nucleotides: 4. This CDR3 is built from 16 residues.